Listed below are T cell receptor beta chains from one sample, sequenced in a study of blood T cells in healthy people across ages. Each CDR3 protein is one row after TCRdb ran MiXCR on the 5' RACE reads. The table lists 550,000 to 800,000 distinct CDR3 sequences, under 25% of them singletons. The material sequenced was blood. The source of these receptors is a man between 65 and 79 years old in good health. Both conserved end residues are part of each CDR3. Each record gives: J gene, clone size, V gene, D gene, CDR3 protein, CDR3 DNA. D genes are given only for firm matches. For some rows the clone size is stated as once, few or many, or as a class when expanded; others skip it.

J gene: TRBJ2-3; clone size: few; V gene: TRBV15; D gene: NA; CDR3 protein: CATSRGGSGIDTQYF; CDR3 DNA: TGTGCCACCAGCAGAGGAGGGTCAGGGATCGATACGCAGTATTTT
J gene: TRBJ2-1; clone size: NA; V gene: TRBV18; D gene: NA; CDR3 protein: CASSPMTGSYNEQFF; CDR3 DNA: TGTGCCAGCTCACCAATGACTGGCTCCTACAATGAGCAGTTCTTC
J gene: TRBJ2-7; clone size: NA; V gene: TRBV5-1; D gene: NA; CDR3 protein: CASSLEAKRSYEQYF; CDR3 DNA: TGCGCCAGCAGCTTGGAGGCCAAGCGGTCCTACGAGCAGTACTTC
J gene: TRBJ2-4; clone size: few; V gene: TRBV7-9; D gene: NA; CDR3 protein: CASSFWTEGNIQYF; CDR3 DNA: TGTGCCAGCAGCTTTTGGACAGAGGGCAACATTCAGTACTTC
J gene: TRBJ2-5; clone size: NA; V gene: TRBV9; D gene: NA; CDR3 protein: CASSVGMQETQYF; CDR3 DNA: TGTGCCAGCAGCGTAGGAATGCAAGAGACCCAGTACTTC
J gene: TRBJ2-2; clone size: many; V gene: TRBV20-1; D gene: NA; CDR3 protein: CSAMTRNTGELFF; CDR3 DNA: TGCAGTGCTATGACACGGAACACCGGGGAGCTGTTTTTT
J gene: TRBJ2-1; clone size: NA; V gene: TRBV11-3; D gene: TRBD2; CDR3 protein: CASSDGLDYNEQFF; CDR3 DNA: TGTGCCAGCAGCGACGGACTAGACTACAATGAGCAGTTCTTC
J gene: TRBJ2-5; clone size: few; V gene: TRBV12-3/TRBV12-4; D gene: TRBD2; CDR3 protein: CASRRTSGIQETQYF; CDR3 DNA: TGTGCCAGCAGGCGGACTAGCGGGATACAAGAGACCCAGTACTTC
J gene: TRBJ2-5; clone size: few; V gene: TRBV5-8; D gene: TRBD2; CDR3 protein: CASSRGIGLAGVETQYF; CDR3 DNA: TGTGCCAGCAGCCGGGGCATAGGTCTAGCGGGAGTAGAGACCCAGTACTTC
J gene: TRBJ2-5; clone size: NA; V gene: TRBV6-2/TRBV6-3; D gene: TRBD2; CDR3 protein: CASCWGGRQLRLEQYF; CDR3 DNA: TGTGCCAGCTGCTGGGGCGGGAGACAATTACGCTTGGAGCAGTACTTC
J gene: TRBJ1-2; clone size: NA; V gene: TRBV7-9; D gene: TRBD1; CDR3 protein: CASSPGQGRNGYTF; CDR3 DNA: TGTGCCAGCAGTCCCGGACAGGGGAGGAATGGCTACACCTTC
J gene: TRBJ2-1; clone size: few; V gene: TRBV28; D gene: NA; CDR3 protein: CASSSGVVRILRNNEQFF; CDR3 DNA: TGTGCCAGCAGTTCGGGCGTGGTGAGGATTCTTCGGAATAATGAGCAGTTCTTC
J gene: TRBJ2-7; clone size: many; V gene: TRBV7-6; D gene: NA; CDR3 protein: CASSHTGSSYEQYF; CDR3 DNA: TGTGCCAGCAGCCATACAGGGTCCTCCTACGAGCAGTACTTC
J gene: TRBJ2-4; clone size: NA; V gene: TRBV12-3/TRBV12-4; D gene: NA; CDR3 protein: CASSPLGGLTKNIQYF; CDR3 DNA: TGTGCCAGCAGTCCCCTTGGGGGGCTGACCAAAAACATTCAGTACTTC
J gene: TRBJ2-5; clone size: NA; V gene: TRBV6-5; D gene: TRBD1; CDR3 protein: CASSYSGGVQGEQYF; CDR3 DNA: TGTGCCAGCAGTTACTCGGGCGGTGTGCAGGGGGAGCAGTACTTC
J gene: TRBJ2-3; clone size: few; V gene: TRBV7-3; D gene: TRBD2; CDR3 protein: CASSSTSGGGPDTQYF; CDR3 DNA: TGTGCCAGCAGCAGCACTAGCGGGGGGGGGCCAGATACGCAGTATTTT
J gene: TRBJ2-3; clone size: few; V gene: TRBV5-1; D gene: TRBD2; CDR3 protein: CASSLRTSGSRPDTQYF; CDR3 DNA: TGCGCCAGCAGCCTAAGGACTAGCGGGAGCCGACCAGATACGCAGTATTTT
J gene: TRBJ1-2; clone size: NA; V gene: TRBV6-5; D gene: TRBD1; CDR3 protein: CASSFGQGWYGYTF; CDR3 DNA: TGTGCCAGCAGTTTCGGACAGGGGTGGTACGGCTACACCTTC
J gene: TRBJ2-5; clone size: many; V gene: TRBV5-1; D gene: NA; CDR3 protein: CASSFGHSQETQYF; CDR3 DNA: TGCGCCAGCAGCTTCGGACACTCCCAAGAGACCCAGTACTTC
J gene: TRBJ2-6; clone size: NA; V gene: TRBV9; D gene: NA; CDR3 protein: CASSAAATAASGANVLTF; CDR3 DNA: TGTGCCAGCAGCGCAGCTGCGACAGCTGCCTCTGGGGCCAACGTCCTGACTTTC
J gene: TRBJ2-5; clone size: NA; V gene: TRBV7-9; D gene: NA; CDR3 protein: CASSLDSALSETQYF; CDR3 DNA: TGTGCCAGCAGCCTTGACTCGGCGCTTTCCGAGACCCAGTACTTC
J gene: TRBJ2-1; clone size: few; V gene: TRBV28; D gene: TRBD1; CDR3 protein: CASSSYRGNEPFF; CDR3 DNA: TGTGCCAGCAGTAGTTACAGGGGCAATGAGCCGTTCTTC
J gene: TRBJ1-4; clone size: NA; V gene: TRBV28; D gene: NA; CDR3 protein: CASRGVEKLFF; CDR3 DNA: TGTGCCAGCAGGGGAGTTGAAAAACTGTTTTTT
J gene: TRBJ1-2; clone size: NA; V gene: TRBV28; D gene: NA; CDR3 protein: CASSLSRGHGYTF; CDR3 DNA: TGTGCCAGCAGTTTATCGCGGGGCCATGGCTACACCTTC
J gene: TRBJ2-7; clone size: NA; V gene: TRBV20-1; D gene: TRBD2; CDR3 protein: CSAIGTSYEQYF; CDR3 DNA: TGCAGTGCTATAGGGACTAGCTACGAGCAGTACTTC
J gene: TRBJ2-7; clone size: few; V gene: TRBV7-2; D gene: TRBD2; CDR3 protein: CASSPRTSGVPYEQYF; CDR3 DNA: TGTGCCAGCAGCCCCCGAACTAGCGGGGTTCCCTACGAGCAGTACTTC
J gene: TRBJ2-2; clone size: NA; V gene: TRBV29-1; D gene: NA; CDR3 protein: CSVVWHNTGELFF; CDR3 DNA: TGCAGCGTTGTTTGGCACAACACCGGGGAGCTGTTTTTT
J gene: TRBJ2-5; clone size: few; V gene: TRBV6-6; D gene: NA; CDR3 protein: CASSYERGSSQETQYF; CDR3 DNA: TGTGCCAGCAGTTACGAGAGGGGGTCCTCACAAGAGACCCAGTACTTC
J gene: TRBJ2-7; clone size: few; V gene: TRBV18; D gene: NA; CDR3 protein: CASRDTWTDYEQYF; CDR3 DNA: TGTGCCAGCCGCGATACTTGGACTGACTACGAGCAGTACTTC
J gene: TRBJ2-7; clone size: few; V gene: TRBV20-1; D gene: NA; CDR3 protein: CSARSPGANRNEQYF; CDR3 DNA: TGCAGTGCTAGATCTCCAGGGGCGAATCGGAACGAGCAGTACTTC
J gene: TRBJ1-1; clone size: NA; V gene: TRBV15; D gene: NA; CDR3 protein: CATSRVDGKLVF; CDR3 DNA: TGTGCCACCAGCAGAGTAGACGGGAAGCTGGTCTTT
J gene: TRBJ2-7; clone size: NA; V gene: TRBV10-3; D gene: NA; CDR3 protein: CAIGSAAYEQYF; CDR3 DNA: TGTGCCATCGGGAGTGCGGCCTACGAGCAGTACTTC
J gene: TRBJ2-5; clone size: NA; V gene: TRBV9; D gene: NA; CDR3 protein: CASSVEWSQETQYF; CDR3 DNA: TGTGCCAGCAGCGTAGAATGGAGCCAAGAGACCCAGTACTTC
J gene: TRBJ2-3; clone size: NA; V gene: TRBV20-1; D gene: TRBD1; CDR3 protein: CSVVGQGASDTQYF; CDR3 DNA: TGCAGCGTCGTCGGACAGGGGGCATCAGATACGCAGTATTTT
J gene: TRBJ2-7; clone size: many; V gene: TRBV20-1; D gene: TRBD2; CDR3 protein: CSARNVVAGGTYEQYF; CDR3 DNA: TGCAGTGCTAGAAACGTCGTAGCGGGAGGGACCTACGAGCAGTACTTC
J gene: TRBJ2-1; clone size: few; V gene: TRBV12-3/TRBV12-4; D gene: NA; CDR3 protein: CASSGSEQFF; CDR3 DNA: TGTGCCAGCAGCGGGTCCGAGCAGTTCTTC
J gene: TRBJ2-4; clone size: once; V gene: TRBV29-1; D gene: NA; CDR3 protein: CSPTQGRKNIQYF; CDR3 DNA: TGCAGCCCTACCCAGGGCCGTAAAAACATTCAGTACTTC
J gene: TRBJ1-2; clone size: NA; V gene: TRBV5-1; D gene: NA; CDR3 protein: CASSLASGSNYGYTF; CDR3 DNA: TGCGCCAGCAGCTTGGCTTCAGGGTCTAACTATGGCTACACCTTC
J gene: TRBJ2-1; clone size: many; V gene: TRBV11-2; D gene: NA; CDR3 protein: CASSSARGLNEQFF; CDR3 DNA: TGTGCCAGCAGCTCCGCTCGAGGGCTCAATGAGCAGTTCTTC
J gene: TRBJ2-1; clone size: few; V gene: TRBV5-4; D gene: TRBD2; CDR3 protein: CASSLGTSGRSSYNEQFF; CDR3 DNA: TGTGCCAGCAGCTTGGGGACTAGCGGGCGAAGCTCCTACAATGAGCAGTTCTTC
J gene: TRBJ2-2; clone size: many; V gene: TRBV2; D gene: NA; CDR3 protein: CASRAQGRATGELFF; CDR3 DNA: TGTGCCAGCAGGGCCCAGGGTCGGGCCACCGGGGAGCTGTTTTTT
J gene: TRBJ2-7; clone size: few; V gene: TRBV12-3/TRBV12-4; D gene: TRBD1; CDR3 protein: CASSWRTGGREQYF; CDR3 DNA: TGTGCCAGCAGTTGGCGTACAGGGGGGCGAGAGCAGTACTTC
J gene: TRBJ2-5; clone size: NA; V gene: TRBV5-1; D gene: NA; CDR3 protein: CASSLGQPEETQYF; CDR3 DNA: TGCGCCAGCAGCTTGGGGCAGCCCGAAGAGACCCAGTACTTC
J gene: TRBJ1-5; clone size: many; V gene: TRBV30; D gene: NA; CDR3 protein: CAWSAGDSQPQHF; CDR3 DNA: TGTGCCTGGAGTGCTGGGGATAGTCAGCCCCAGCATTTT
J gene: TRBJ2-3; clone size: NA; V gene: TRBV20-1; D gene: TRBD2; CDR3 protein: CSAREDPGLAGGDTQYF; CDR3 DNA: TGCAGTGCTAGAGAAGACCCGGGACTAGCGGGAGGGGATACGCAGTATTTT